What follows is one T cell receptor (beta chain) and its context. No antigen is known for it. This CDR3 spans 13 amino acids. V was cut by 3 bases and J by 3 bases, with 9 bases left in between. Germline V lookup: CDR1 SGDLS, CDR2 YYNGEE. Sort purity for all populations was recorded as exceeding 98%. The record originates from a study of beta chain features in type 1 diabetes. As for the study in general: The number of sorted cells examined across all samples was 107,917,701. The study's findings and limits: cDNA sequencing could over-represent cells with high TCR expression. PCR might favor shorter templates, but any such skew would affect patients and controls equally. The study found moderately but significantly shorter TCRB CDR3s in all four CD4+ subsets of Type 1 diabetes patients.

Investigators reverse transcribed all isolated RNA, so they sequenced expressed TCRB transcripts. TCRdb keeps only in-frame clones here, not all; method: immunoSEQ multiplex PCR. The sample lists about 160,000 clones; less than 9.5% were seen once. Specimen: central memory CD4+ T cells from blood. This receptor was taken from a woman aged 35 to 49 with type 1 diabetes. The chain joins TRBV9 to TRBJ1-2; tentatively, D is TRBD1 (5 bases). For the CDR3, the DNA is TGTGCCAGCAGCGGGGAAGGGGACTATGGCTACACCTTC. Translation: CASSGEGDYGYTF.